This T cell receptor (beta chain) was found in a study of cytomegalovirus exposure and HLA in healthy donors. Study observations and caveats: TCR beta V segments were, for the most part, productive about 87% or about 30% of the time in an earlier analysis. It was reported in a later analysis that an Asian-associated ancestry cluster showed fewer N-insertions than the roughly 620-donor mean.

Regarding this clone: The antigen is undetermined.

V was cut by 4 bases and J by 2 bases, with 13 bases left in between. The CDR3 totals 15 residues. From germline, CDR1 is LGHNA and CDR2 YSLEER. With 60 Vbeta and 13 Jbeta primers, the PCR was carried out. Produced via immunoSEQ multiplex PCR; TCRdb's table is partial and in-frame only. This sample contains about 47,000 clones. Likely unrecorded immune exposures existed in these nominally healthy donors. This sequence originates from a male donor in good health and CMV-seronegative. Sequencing input: PBMCs. The chain couples TRBV4-3 to TRBJ2-3; tentative D call: TRBD2 (5 bases). The CDR3 protein is CASSRRRDSTDTQYF. The CDR3 DNA follows: TGCGCCAGCAGCCGCCGCCGGGATTCCACAGATACGCAGTATTTT.